This TCR beta chain originates from a study of T cell clusters in autoimmune cytopenias. Each sample's input was about 250 ng genomic DNA, some 38,000 genome equivalents. One tube held mixed TRB-A and TRB-B primer pools for touch-down PCR. Reanalyzing the multiplex PCR reads, TCRdb keeps one entry per CDR3 protein, without DNA. Its table records 6,500 to 8,000 distinct CDR3 sequences. The sample also formed part of further work on T cell repertoires in aging, cancer and after chemotherapy. That paper notes: Loss of evenness, beyond lost richness, contributed to age-related TCR diversity decline in cancer patients.

Sequenced: peripheral blood. The receptor was isolated from a human donor in good health.

CDR3 sequence reads: CATSRGRGITDTQYF. The chain carries TRBV15 and TRBJ2-3; there is no DNA to check the TCRdb D call of TRBD1. CDR1 and CDR2 (germline): LNHNV, YYDKDF (reference sequence). This CDR3 has 15 residues.